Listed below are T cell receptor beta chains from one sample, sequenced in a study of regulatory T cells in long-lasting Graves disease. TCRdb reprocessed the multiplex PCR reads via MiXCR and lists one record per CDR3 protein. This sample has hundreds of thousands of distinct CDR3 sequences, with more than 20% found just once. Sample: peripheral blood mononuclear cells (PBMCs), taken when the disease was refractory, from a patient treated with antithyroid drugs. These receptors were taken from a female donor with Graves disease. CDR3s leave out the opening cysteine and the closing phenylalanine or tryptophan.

CDR3 protein: ASSIYGGPAEAF
V gene: TRBV19
J gene: TRBJ1-1

CDR3 protein: ASSLYSEQY
V gene: TRBV5-1
J gene: TRBJ2-7

CDR3 protein: SARVVASGMLYEQY
V gene: TRBV20-1
J gene: TRBJ2-7

CDR3 protein: ASSSPGRGLYEQY
V gene: TRBV27
J gene: TRBJ2-7

CDR3 protein: AWRRTASGSYEQY
V gene: TRBV30
J gene: TRBJ2-7

CDR3 protein: ASSLVGAGTEAF
V gene: TRBV18
J gene: TRBJ1-1

CDR3 protein: ASSTPHEAF
V gene: TRBV12-3/TRBV12-4
J gene: TRBJ1-1

CDR3 protein: ASSPPGGALDTEAF
V gene: TRBV7-9
J gene: TRBJ1-1

CDR3 protein: ASSQVGFSETQY
V gene: TRBV3-1
J gene: TRBJ2-5

CDR3 protein: VSSYSTGGSYTEAF
V gene: TRBV6-2/TRBV6-3
J gene: TRBJ1-1

CDR3 protein: ASSPRDRGSDEQF
V gene: TRBV18
J gene: TRBJ2-1

CDR3 protein: ASSGATAPNTEAF
V gene: TRBV25-1
J gene: TRBJ1-1

CDR3 protein: ASSAPGAASGRTYNEQF
V gene: TRBV28
J gene: TRBJ2-1

CDR3 protein: ATSDTSRVMGYT
V gene: TRBV24-1
J gene: TRBJ1-2

CDR3 protein: ASSLLGQGRGYT
V gene: TRBV7-9
J gene: TRBJ1-2

CDR3 protein: ASSLGLAGSSSYEQY
V gene: TRBV13
J gene: TRBJ2-7

CDR3 protein: ASTRLADYEQY
V gene: TRBV6-1
J gene: TRBJ2-7

CDR3 protein: ASSPRQAETQY
V gene: TRBV5-4
J gene: TRBJ2-5

CDR3 protein: SVALTAGGRGDTQY
V gene: TRBV29-1
J gene: TRBJ2-3

CDR3 protein: ASSWGFPGPPMGEAF
V gene: TRBV5-1
J gene: TRBJ1-1

CDR3 protein: ASSPSRRSYEQY
V gene: TRBV16
J gene: TRBJ2-7

CDR3 protein: ASSLVGASGEQY
V gene: TRBV7-9
J gene: TRBJ2-7

CDR3 protein: SAEGGGSHPGTQY
V gene: TRBV20-1
J gene: TRBJ2-5

CDR3 protein: ASSARGSTEAF
V gene: TRBV2
J gene: TRBJ1-1

CDR3 protein: ASSVAGGPAGELF
V gene: TRBV9
J gene: TRBJ2-2

CDR3 protein: ASSRDTRFDEQY
V gene: TRBV28
J gene: TRBJ2-7

CDR3 protein: ASSIQGADTEAF
V gene: TRBV12-3/TRBV12-4
J gene: TRBJ1-1

CDR3 protein: ASSIAGDREQY
V gene: TRBV28
J gene: TRBJ2-7

CDR3 protein: ASSLDGIANYGYT
V gene: TRBV5-1
J gene: TRBJ1-2

CDR3 protein: ARRGETETQY
V gene: TRBV2
J gene: TRBJ2-5

CDR3 protein: ASSFTGGMNTGELF
V gene: TRBV5-1
J gene: TRBJ2-2

CDR3 protein: AIGKQVGSNQLQH
V gene: TRBV10-3
J gene: TRBJ1-5

CDR3 protein: SAKTWGGVQETQY
V gene: TRBV20-1
J gene: TRBJ2-5

CDR3 protein: ASRWGLNTEAF
V gene: TRBV2
J gene: TRBJ1-1

CDR3 protein: ASRDTGGAF
V gene: TRBV6-1
J gene: TRBJ1-1

CDR3 protein: ASSPKTSGNYEQF
V gene: TRBV12-3/TRBV12-4
J gene: TRBJ2-1

CDR3 protein: ASSYPGPNTEAF
V gene: TRBV7-9
J gene: TRBJ1-1